This entry describes one T cell receptor beta chain. Its specificity is not known. Clones were sequenced by immunoSEQ multiplex PCR, and TCRdb holds only the in-frame ones, with some missing. This table holds roughly 500,000 clones, about 96% found once. This entry is derived from a study of shared clonotypes between healthy human individuals. Whole-study context: Those who served as donors were a couple of women and three men between the ages of 18 and 49.

The CDR3 is 13 amino acids. The trim removed 7 bases at V and 7 bases at J, leaving 5 bases unmatched. Germline V gene sequence: CDR1 SNHLY, CDR2 FYNNEI. Whole-study results and caveats: Despite large depth, rarefaction showed incomplete sorted-subset sequencing.

The sequence came from a woman aged 30 to 39 in good health. Sequenced: naive CD4+ T cells sorted from blood. Subset reported: CD45RA+ positively selected. V gene TRBV2 combines with J gene TRBJ2-3, with 10 positions matching TRBD2. Here the CDR3 DNA reads TGTGCCAGCACTAGCGGGAGTTTAAATACGCAGTATTTT. It yields the protein CASTSGSLNTQYF.